What follows describes a single T cell receptor beta chain. These data come from a study of PD-1 blockade in classical Hodgkin lymphoma. As to time point: cycle 4 day 1 (C4D1), after 6 weeks of nivolumab. In every patient, relapse followed autologous stem cell transplantation, while exposure to brentuximab vedotin differed. Best outcomes ranged across complete response, partial response and progressive disease. The protocol was immunoSEQ multiplex PCR, while the TCRdb copy is restricted to in-frame clones and leaves out a portion. The data contain 20,000 to 25,000 clones, about 70% of them seen just once; the ten biggest clones take up less than 20%. Germline CDR1 reads SNHLY; CDR2 reads FYNNEI. V was trimmed by 6 bases and J by 4 bases, leaving 10 bases between them. The CDR3 spans 12 residues.

The rearrangement joins TRBV2 to TRBJ2-7, with a weak D call TRBD2 (5 bases). The receptor comes from a human donor with classical Hodgkin lymphoma. Source: peripheral blood mononuclear cells (PBMCs), taken before the fourth cycle of nivolumab. The CDR3: CASRQEAYEQYF. In nucleotides, the CDR3 is TGTGCCAGCAGGCAGGAGGCGTACGAGCAGTACTTC.